This T cell receptor beta chain appears in the sequencing data of a study of shared clonotypes between healthy human individuals. This CDR3 is built from 14 residues. Trimming pared 3 bases from V and 0 bases from J, leaving 8 bases between. Per germline, CDR1 LNHDA and CDR2 SQIVND (reference sequence). Clones were read by immunoSEQ multiplex PCR, and TCRdb kept only the in-frame ones, dropping some. The sample lists hundreds of thousands of clones, around 73% occurring once. The sequence came from a woman in her 30s in good health. The chain has TRBV19 and TRBJ1-1; D is undetermined. Sequencing was done on a sample of memory CD4+ T cells sorted from blood. Subset indicated: CD45RA-negative fraction. The CDR3 DNA reads as TGTGCCAGTAGTATGTTCAACATGAACACTGAAGCTTTCTTT. It yields the protein CASSMFNMNTEAFF.